The entry below describes one TCR beta chain. The antigen this receptor binds is unknown. Base qualities are missing; no much larger clone stands one base away. The data were taken from a study of blood T cell repertoires in COVID-19 (dated by TCRdb to the early 2020s). Notes on the research overall: Collaborator samples came from the United States, Italy and Spain and covered acute and convalescent phases of COVID-19. The material from the prospective study consisted of cDNA or gDNA derived from T cells, B-cell-depleted T cells, or PBMCs. Nearly every sample came with metadata listing a de-identified subject ID, COVID-19 status, age in years and sex. Where HLA class I and class II types were available, the types were taken from metadata supplied by the sample provider, not from assay-based typing. The repertoires were released in a freely available public database intended as a resource for research on the immune response to SARS-CoV-2. Deeply sampled blood TCRbeta repertoires from subjects exposed to, actively infected with, or recovered from COVID-19 were included in the dataset. Samples were obtained from the ongoing ImmuneRACE study (first 160 participants) and from 1,254 subjects provided by 6 global collaborators. What the authors observed across the whole study: Clinical and demographic metadata were provided uncurated, with the amount varying by source and participant.

TCRbeta CDR3 regions were amplified from genomic DNA by means of the immunoSEQ Assay, a bias-controlled multiplex PCR. The authors processed their data as follows. The number of nucleated cells in each sample was estimated from the amplification of reference gene primers within the assay. Sequence reads were collapsed and filtered to measure the absolute abundance of every unique TCRbeta CDR3 rearrangement. For each sample, productive Simpson clonality was calculated by taking the square root of Simpson's diversity index across productive rearrangements. Entries here come from immuneACCESS through TCRdb and include only in-frame sequences with V and J called. Some clones fail to appear in such tables; in the studies checked, an unresolved V gene covers under half of the shortfall, and the cause of the remainder is unknown. The V and J calls and clone size were taken over from that table, and D and trimming were inferred from the DNA. Here the sample has approximately 290,000 clones; 75% to 90% occur a single time. The top ten clonotypes cover approximately 0.84% of the sample.

Each collaborating institution followed its own protocols to collect whole blood in K2EDTA tubes. Collaborator samples were shipped for TCRbeta analysis as frozen whole blood, isolated PBMCs, or DNA extracted from either sample type. The CDR3 goes from the cysteine to the phenylalanine over 14 residues. Only CDR3 DNA is held: 42 bases, read in frame from base 1. CDR1 KGHDR and CDR2 SFDVKD were looked up in the germline V gene. V is cut back by 5 bases and J by 6 bases, with 4 bases in the junction unmatched. This clonotype was obtained from a man between 25 and 39 years old with acute or convalescent COVID-19. Sequences were obtained from peripheral blood. The chain was built from TRBV24-1 and TRBJ2-1; 9 central nucleotides agree with TRBD2. The DNA sequence is given as TGTGCCACCAGTGGGCTAGCGGGACGCAATGAGCAGTTCTTC. The encoded protein is CATSGLAGRNEQFF.